This TCR beta chain was profiled in a study of monozygotic twins with inflammatory bowel disease. UMIs with a 6-nucleotide sample barcode were added by template switching. TCRdb re-called the 5' RACE reads; every CDR3 protein appears as one record, without DNA. The sample data list approximately 400,000 distinct CDR3 sequences. Sample: blood. The sequence was collected from a human donor with ulcerative colitis or Crohn's disease, or a healthy co-twin of an affected twin (not recorded which).

The chain's CDR3 is CSARSQGNIYEQYF. The V and J genes are TRBV20-1 and TRBJ2-7; the TRBD1 assignment by TCRdb is unverifiable without DNA. This CDR3 contains 14 residues. CDR1 and CDR2 from the germline V gene are DFQATT and SNEGSKA (reference sequence).